The entry below describes one T cell receptor (beta chain). In this sample, this clonotype turned up a few times. Its antigen is still unknown. Base qualities are missing; no much larger clone stands one base away. Based on the germline V gene, the CDR1 and CDR2 sequences are MGHRA and YSYEKL. Inclusive of the bounding cysteine and phenylalanine, the CDR3 is 13 residues long. CDR3 DNA only is kept here, 39 bases in frame from base 1. At the junction V is shortened by 2 bases and J by 4 bases, with 8 bases in between. High-throughput TCR beta sequencing profiled peripheral blood CD8+ and CD4+ T cells from healthy donors, Susac syndrome patients and multiple sclerosis patients. Treatment-naive patients with stable or active relapsing-remitting disease fulfilling revised McDonald criteria were used as multiple sclerosis controls. Bulk CD8+ and CD4+ T cells were purified by magnetic negative isolation, whereas CD8+ TEMRA cells were enriched by FACS. Blood was drawn into EDTA tubes, processed within 24 hours, and PBMCs were isolated by density gradient centrifugation. PBMCs intended for TCR sequencing were cryopreserved in liquid nitrogen and thawed later in a water bath at 37 degrees C. A purity of at least 90% was achieved for sorted or isolated CD4+, CD8+ and CD8+ TEMRA cells.

The data stem from a study of CD8 T cells in Susac syndrome (dated by TCRdb to the late 2010s). Looking at the study overall: The study used repertoire sequencing to test whether antigen drove CD8+ T cell activation and differentiation in Susac syndrome. Clonality of the CD8+ T cell repertoire was compared between about a dozen healthy donors, roughly 14 Susac syndrome patients and 15 or so multiple sclerosis patients. Overall study results and their limits: The number of individuals in the TCR sequencing and HLA analysis was acknowledged as relatively small.

RNA was extracted with the RNeasy kit and roughly 0.45 to 1 ug was reverse transcribed using random hexamers. The immunoSEQ multiplex PCR assay, covering 54 Vbeta and 13 Jbeta segments, was used to amplify TCR beta CDR3 regions. To correct PCR amplification bias, a synthetic template baseline was used for both primer optimization and computational correction. As for the authors' bioinformatics: Reads were annotated to V, D and J genes according to IMGT and were analyzed with immunoSEQ Analyzer, with only productive sequences retained. Clonality was computed as one minus Shannon entropy normalized by log2 of the number of productive unique sequences. For each patient and control, public and private clones were evaluated within the 100 most prevalent clones. Clones were defined as Susac-specific when absent from the healthy and MS cohorts, from 1052 published viral clones and from other ImmuneACCESS disease sequences. Through fastp at Q25 and MiXCR, TCRdb rebuilt clones from the public reads, retaining in-frame beta chains. Under each unique CDR3 protein, matching rows form one entry showing the most common genes and DNA. These V and J calls derive from TCRdb rather than the authors' analysis. Present in this sample are around 300,000 distinct CDR3 sequences, approximately 85% of which were seen just once. The ten largest account for roughly 0.21% of the sample.

The chain is made from TRBV4-1 and TRBJ1-1, with TRBD1 tentatively as D gene (6 bases match). This TCR derives from a human donor with multiple sclerosis. Sequencing used CD8+ T cells from PBMCs. The CDR3 protein is CASSQTGTTEAFF. The sequence in DNA is TGCGCCAGCAGCCAAACAGGGACCACTGAAGCTTTCTTT.